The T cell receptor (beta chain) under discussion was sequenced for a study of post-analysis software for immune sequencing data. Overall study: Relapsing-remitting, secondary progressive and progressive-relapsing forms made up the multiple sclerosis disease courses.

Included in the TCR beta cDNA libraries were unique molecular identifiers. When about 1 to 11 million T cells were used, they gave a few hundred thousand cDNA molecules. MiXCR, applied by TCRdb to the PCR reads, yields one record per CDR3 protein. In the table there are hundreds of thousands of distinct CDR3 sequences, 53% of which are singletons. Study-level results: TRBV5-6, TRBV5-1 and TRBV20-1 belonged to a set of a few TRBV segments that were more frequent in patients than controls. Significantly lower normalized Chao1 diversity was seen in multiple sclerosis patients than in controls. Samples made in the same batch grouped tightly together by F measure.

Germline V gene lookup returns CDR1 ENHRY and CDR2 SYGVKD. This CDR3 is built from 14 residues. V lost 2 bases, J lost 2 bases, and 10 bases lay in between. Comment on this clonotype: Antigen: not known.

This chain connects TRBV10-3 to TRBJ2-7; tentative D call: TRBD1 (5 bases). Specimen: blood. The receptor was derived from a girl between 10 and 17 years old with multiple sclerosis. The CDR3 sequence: CAISESQGTYEQYF. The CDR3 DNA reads TGTGCCATCAGTGAGAGCCAGGGAACCTACGAGCAGTACTTC.